This T cell receptor (beta chain) was profiled in a study of blood T cell repertoires in COVID-19. This CDR3 comprises 14 residues. V dropped 3 bases and J dropped 0 bases, with 11 bases sitting between them. CDR1 and CDR2 (germline): GTSNPN, SVGIG (reference sequence). Repertoires were generated with immunoSEQ multiplex PCR, while TCRdb's copy carries only in-frame clones and drops some. Of about 170,000 clones in the sample, 82% are singletons; the top ten hold roughly a tenth. This sequence originates from an elderly woman with active or convalescent COVID-19. The sample consisted of peripheral blood. The chain links TRBV30 to TRBJ1-1; perhaps TRBD1 as D (5 bases). CDR3 protein: CAWSRGTLNTEAFF. Written as DNA, the CDR3 is TGTGCCTGGAGCCGGGGGACCCTGAACACTGAAGCTTTCTTT.